The rows below give T cell receptor beta chains drawn from one sample of a study of T cell responses to AZD1222 COVID-19 vaccine. Produced via immunoSEQ multiplex PCR; TCRdb's table is partial and in-frame only. Altogether some 130,000 clones are present, approximately 85% being singletons, with the ten largest covering approximately 1.5%. Sequenced here: peripheral blood, sampled on day 0 of AZD1222 vaccination. These receptors originate from an adult in good health. Each CDR3 is given with its conserved first and last residue. Each record gives: V gene, D gene, clone size, J gene, CDR3 protein, CDR3 DNA. A D gene is named only where the DNA matches it firmly. Clone size is not always given. Where it is, it says once, few, many or a class for expanded clones.

v_gene: TRBV14; d_gene: .; abundance: .; j_gene: TRBJ2-7; CDR3aa: CASSQAAVYEQYF; CDR3nt: TGTGCCAGCAGCCAAGCGGCAGTATACGAGCAGTACTTC
v_gene: TRBV28; d_gene: TRBD2; abundance: few; j_gene: TRBJ2-1; CDR3aa: CASSSSGGGYNEQFF; CDR3nt: TGTGCCAGCAGTTCCAGCGGGGGCGGGTACAATGAGCAGTTCTTC
v_gene: TRBV15; d_gene: TRBD1; abundance: .; j_gene: TRBJ2-7; CDR3aa: CATSRDRTGGIYEQYF; CDR3nt: TGTGCCACCAGCAGAGATCGAACAGGGGGCATCTACGAGCAGTACTTC
v_gene: TRBV11-3; d_gene: TRBD1; abundance: .; j_gene: TRBJ2-7; CDR3aa: CASSSGQGYEQYF; CDR3nt: TGTGCCAGCAGCTCTGGACAGGGCTACGAGCAGTACTTC
v_gene: TRBV27; d_gene: TRBD2; abundance: many; j_gene: TRBJ2-3; CDR3aa: CASSLALAGRTDTQYF; CDR3nt: TGTGCCAGCAGTTTAGCTCTAGCGGGCCGCACAGATACGCAGTATTTT
v_gene: TRBV7-9; d_gene: TRBD1; abundance: .; j_gene: TRBJ1-1; CDR3aa: CASSPGTGALSAFF; CDR3nt: TGTGCCAGCAGCCCCGGGACAGGGGCCTTAAGTGCTTTCTTT
v_gene: TRBV5-1; d_gene: .; abundance: .; j_gene: TRBJ1-1; CDR3aa: CASSLASGALETEAFF; CDR3nt: TGCGCCAGCAGCTTGGCCTCGGGAGCTTTAGAAACTGAAGCTTTCTTT
v_gene: TRBV25-1; d_gene: .; abundance: .; j_gene: TRBJ2-6; CDR3aa: CASAGGSLSGANVLTF; CDR3nt: TGTGCCAGCGCCGGGGGCAGCCTCTCTGGGGCCAACGTCCTGACTTTC
v_gene: TRBV7-3; d_gene: TRBD2; abundance: .; j_gene: TRBJ2-7; CDR3aa: CASSLTGGAYEQYF; CDR3nt: TGTGCCAGCAGTTTGACGGGAGGAGCCTACGAGCAGTACTTC
v_gene: TRBV30; d_gene: .; abundance: .; j_gene: TRBJ1-1; CDR3aa: CAWKASRNTEAFF; CDR3nt: TGTGCCTGGAAGGCTAGCCGGAACACTGAAGCTTTCTTT
v_gene: TRBV4-1; d_gene: TRBD2; abundance: .; j_gene: TRBJ2-1; CDR3aa: CASSQGTSGVYNEQFF; CDR3nt: TGCGCCAGCAGCCAAGGGACTAGCGGGGTTTACAATGAGCAGTTCTTC
v_gene: TRBV29-1; d_gene: .; abundance: once; j_gene: TRBJ1-2; CDR3aa: CSVGSRLNYGYTF; CDR3nt: TGCAGCGTTGGGTCGCGGCTTAACTATGGCTACACCTTC
v_gene: TRBV24-1; d_gene: .; abundance: .; j_gene: TRBJ2-3; CDR3aa: CATSVWGESTDTQYF; CDR3nt: TGTGCCACCAGTGTATGGGGAGAGAGCACAGATACGCAGTATTTT
v_gene: TRBV11-2; d_gene: TRBD1; abundance: .; j_gene: TRBJ1-1; CDR3aa: CASSEYRQGGTEAFF; CDR3nt: TGTGCCAGCAGCGAATACCGACAGGGCGGCACTGAAGCTTTCTTT
v_gene: TRBV6-1; d_gene: .; abundance: .; j_gene: TRBJ1-1; CDR3aa: CASSDWGRGDTEAFF; CDR3nt: TGTGCCAGCAGTGATTGGGGGCGCGGGGACACTGAAGCTTTCTTT
v_gene: TRBV3-1/TRBV3-2; d_gene: .; abundance: once; j_gene: TRBJ1-6; CDR3aa: CASSQVWGAGNSPLHF; CDR3nt: TGTGCCAGCAGCCAAGTTTGGGGGGCGGGGAATTCACCCCTCCACTTT
v_gene: TRBV7-2; d_gene: .; abundance: .; j_gene: TRBJ1-6; CDR3aa: CASSQGYRSPLHF; CDR3nt: TGTGCCAGCAGCCAAGGGTATCGTTCACCCCTCCACTTT
v_gene: TRBV6-6; d_gene: .; abundance: .; j_gene: TRBJ1-2; CDR3aa: CASSYSTTGANYGYTF; CDR3nt: TGTGCCAGCAGTTACTCGACGACAGGAGCGAACTATGGCTACACCTTC
v_gene: TRBV18; d_gene: .; abundance: .; j_gene: TRBJ1-2; CDR3aa: CASSPSDNYGYTF; CDR3nt: TGTGCCAGCTCACCTAGCGATAACTATGGCTACACCTTC
v_gene: TRBV18; d_gene: .; abundance: .; j_gene: TRBJ2-3; CDR3aa: CASSLVAVSTDTQYF; CDR3nt: TGTGCCAGCTCTTTAGTAGCGGTTAGCACAGATACGCAGTATTTT
v_gene: TRBV6-1; d_gene: .; abundance: .; j_gene: TRBJ1-4; CDR3aa: CASSERRGGDEKLFF; CDR3nt: TGTGCCAGCAGTGAACGTCGGGGGGGGGATGAAAAACTGTTTTTT
v_gene: TRBV7-2; d_gene: .; abundance: .; j_gene: TRBJ2-2; CDR3aa: CASSLRVAASGELFF; CDR3nt: TGTGCCAGCAGCCTCAGGGTAGCAGCTTCGGGGGAGCTGTTTTTT
v_gene: TRBV7-8; d_gene: .; abundance: .; j_gene: TRBJ2-3; CDR3aa: CASSIRQRYRTDTQYF; CDR3nt: TGTGCCAGCAGCATACGACAGAGATATCGCACAGATACGCAGTATTTT
v_gene: TRBV30; d_gene: .; abundance: .; j_gene: TRBJ1-5; CDR3aa: CAWRDAQARGQPQHF; CDR3nt: TGTGCCTGGAGGGATGCCCAGGCGAGAGGTCAGCCCCAGCATTTT
v_gene: TRBV20-1; d_gene: TRBD1; abundance: once; j_gene: TRBJ1-5; CDR3aa: CSASGFGTAFNQPQHF; CDR3nt: TGCAGTGCTAGTGGATTTGGGACAGCCTTCAATCAGCCCCAGCATTTT
v_gene: TRBV7-2; d_gene: TRBD1; abundance: .; j_gene: TRBJ1-3; CDR3aa: CASSSQGTVGNTIYF; CDR3nt: TGTGCCAGCAGCTCCCAAGGGACAGTTGGAAACACCATATATTTT
v_gene: TRBV10-3; d_gene: .; abundance: .; j_gene: TRBJ1-1; CDR3aa: CAISDMVSTEAFF; CDR3nt: TGTGCCATCAGTGACATGGTTTCCACTGAAGCTTTCTTT
v_gene: TRBV7-9; d_gene: TRBD1; abundance: .; j_gene: TRBJ2-5; CDR3aa: CASSINRGLGEETQYF; CDR3nt: TGTGCCAGCAGCATCAACAGGGGGCTGGGGGAAGAGACCCAGTACTTC
v_gene: TRBV6-1; d_gene: TRBD1; abundance: .; j_gene: TRBJ2-7; CDR3aa: CASSELTGGDEQYF; CDR3nt: TGTGCCAGCAGTGAACTCACAGGGGGCGACGAGCAGTACTTC
v_gene: TRBV6-5; d_gene: .; abundance: .; j_gene: TRBJ1-2; CDR3aa: CASSYSFQGLYGYTF; CDR3nt: TGTGCCAGCAGTTACTCGTTCCAGGGCCTCTATGGCTACACCTTC
v_gene: TRBV6-6; d_gene: .; abundance: .; j_gene: TRBJ1-2; CDR3aa: CASRETGSNYGYTF; CDR3nt: TGTGCCAGCAGGGAAACAGGGTCTAACTATGGCTACACCTTC
v_gene: TRBV15; d_gene: .; abundance: .; j_gene: TRBJ1-2; CDR3aa: CATSRRQGQGYTF; CDR3nt: TGTGCCACCAGCAGACGCCAGGGGCAGGGCTACACCTTC
v_gene: TRBV7-6; d_gene: .; abundance: .; j_gene: TRBJ2-3; CDR3aa: CASSPSGWNTQYF; CDR3nt: TGTGCCAGCAGCCCTAGTGGGTGGAATACGCAGTATTTT
v_gene: TRBV4-1; d_gene: TRBD2; abundance: .; j_gene: TRBJ2-1; CDR3aa: CASSLSRLAGAYNEQFF; CDR3nt: TGCGCCAGCAGCCTTTCCCGGCTAGCGGGGGCATACAATGAGCAGTTCTTC
v_gene: TRBV6-6; d_gene: .; abundance: .; j_gene: TRBJ2-7; CDR3aa: CASTQGLQSYEQYF; CDR3nt: TGTGCCAGCACCCAGGGGCTACAGAGCTACGAGCAGTACTTC
v_gene: TRBV9; d_gene: .; abundance: .; j_gene: TRBJ2-5; CDR3aa: CASSVEGKPQETQYF; CDR3nt: TGTGCCAGCAGCGTAGAAGGGAAACCTCAAGAGACCCAGTACTTC
v_gene: TRBV18; d_gene: .; abundance: .; j_gene: TRBJ2-5; CDR3aa: CASAVRGQETQYF; CDR3nt: TGTGCCAGCGCAGTACGGGGCCAAGAGACCCAGTACTTC
v_gene: TRBV11-1; d_gene: .; abundance: once; j_gene: TRBJ2-7; CDR3aa: CASSPMQTPGWEYF; CDR3nt: TGTGCCAGCAGCCCGATGCAGACTCCCGGTTGGGAGTACTTC
v_gene: TRBV3-1/TRBV3-2; d_gene: .; abundance: .; j_gene: TRBJ1-6; CDR3aa: CASSQDWSSPLHF; CDR3nt: TGTGCCAGCAGCCAAGACTGGAGTTCACCCCTCCACTTT
v_gene: TRBV2; d_gene: .; abundance: .; j_gene: TRBJ1-1; CDR3aa: CASTKGVQGWPEAFF; CDR3nt: TGTGCCAGCACCAAAGGGGTACAGGGTTGGCCTGAAGCTTTCTTT
v_gene: TRBV7-9; d_gene: .; abundance: .; j_gene: TRBJ1-3; CDR3aa: CASSLSPPGNTIYF; CDR3nt: TGTGCCAGCAGCTTGTCTCCCCCCGGAAACACCATATATTTT
v_gene: TRBV14; d_gene: TRBD2; abundance: .; j_gene: TRBJ2-5; CDR3aa: CASSQYLTSGSQETQYF; CDR3nt: TGTGCCAGCAGCCAATATCTCACTAGCGGGAGCCAAGAGACCCAGTACTTC
v_gene: TRBV2; d_gene: .; abundance: .; j_gene: TRBJ1-1; CDR3aa: CASTLQPAGVGTEAFF; CDR3nt: TGTGCCAGCACCCTGCAACCTGCGGGAGTGGGCACTGAAGCTTTCTTT
v_gene: TRBV6-5; d_gene: .; abundance: .; j_gene: TRBJ1-2; CDR3aa: CASRRGANYGYTF; CDR3nt: TGTGCCAGCCGACGGGGAGCTAACTATGGCTACACCTTC
v_gene: TRBV5-1; d_gene: .; abundance: .; j_gene: TRBJ2-1; CDR3aa: CASSLDLGGHNEQFF; CDR3nt: TGCGCCAGCAGCTTGGATTTGGGGGGGCACAATGAGCAGTTCTTC
v_gene: TRBV9; d_gene: TRBD2; abundance: .; j_gene: TRBJ2-1; CDR3aa: CASSVVGSGGPYNEQFF; CDR3nt: TGTGCCAGCAGCGTAGTCGGTAGCGGGGGCCCCTACAATGAGCAGTTCTTC
v_gene: TRBV7-3; d_gene: .; abundance: .; j_gene: TRBJ2-7; CDR3aa: CASSSRAGPSYEQYF; CDR3nt: TGTGCCAGCAGCTCCAGGGCGGGCCCCTCCTACGAGCAGTACTTC
v_gene: TRBV2; d_gene: .; abundance: few; j_gene: TRBJ1-5; CDR3aa: CASSDRGLSNQPQHF; CDR3nt: TGTGCCAGCAGTGATCGAGGGTTGAGCAATCAGCCCCAGCATTTT
v_gene: TRBV10-2; d_gene: TRBD1; abundance: once; j_gene: TRBJ1-2; CDR3aa: CASTQPTGANYGYTF; CDR3nt: TGCGCCAGCACCCAACCAACAGGGGCCAACTATGGCTACACCTTC
v_gene: TRBV7-3; d_gene: TRBD1; abundance: few; j_gene: TRBJ1-1; CDR3aa: CASSLFGTAEAFF; CDR3nt: TGTGCCAGCAGCTTATTTGGGACAGCGGAAGCTTTCTTT
v_gene: TRBV5-1; d_gene: TRBD1; abundance: .; j_gene: TRBJ1-2; CDR3aa: CASSLAGTGTNYGYTF; CDR3nt: TGCGCCAGCAGCTTGGCCGGGACAGGGACCAACTATGGCTACACCTTC
v_gene: TRBV7-8; d_gene: TRBD1; abundance: few; j_gene: TRBJ1-2; CDR3aa: CASSLAARGHNYGYTF; CDR3nt: TGTGCCAGCAGCTTAGCTGCTAGGGGGCATAACTATGGCTACACCTTC
v_gene: TRBV6-5; d_gene: TRBD1; abundance: .; j_gene: TRBJ2-6; CDR3aa: CASSYHPVSTGGFTF; CDR3nt: TGTGCCAGCAGTTACCACCCCGTCTCGACAGGGGGTTTTACTTTC
v_gene: TRBV7-6; d_gene: .; abundance: .; j_gene: TRBJ1-4; CDR3aa: CASSPPGEKLFF; CDR3nt: TGTGCCAGCAGTCCTCCGGGAGAAAAACTGTTTTTT
v_gene: TRBV6-2/TRBV6-3; d_gene: .; abundance: once; j_gene: TRBJ2-1; CDR3aa: CASSRIYYNEQFF; CDR3nt: TGTGCCAGCAGTCGTATTTACTACAATGAGCAGTTCTTC
v_gene: TRBV20-1; d_gene: .; abundance: few; j_gene: TRBJ2-7; CDR3aa: CSASGERGIYEQYF; CDR3nt: TGCAGTGCTAGTGGGGAGAGGGGGATCTACGAGCAGTACTTC
v_gene: TRBV3-1/TRBV3-2; d_gene: .; abundance: .; j_gene: TRBJ1-6; CDR3aa: CASSQDRTSSPLHF; CDR3nt: TGTGCCAGCAGCCAAGATAGGACCTCTTCACCCCTCCACTTT
v_gene: TRBV5-1; d_gene: .; abundance: .; j_gene: TRBJ1-3; CDR3aa: CASSLGWGSGTIYF; CDR3nt: TGCGCCAGCAGCTTGGGGTGGGGGTCCGGCACCATATATTTT
v_gene: TRBV30; d_gene: .; abundance: .; j_gene: TRBJ1-5; CDR3aa: CALGADSNQPQHF; CDR3nt: TGTGCCCTTGGGGCAGATAGCAATCAGCCCCAGCATTTT